This T cell receptor (beta chain) emerged from a study of glioma-infiltrating T cells. Using RNA template, CDR3s of TCR alpha and beta were amplified with iRepertoire arm-PCR. For one-step reverse transcription and amplification, 100-400 ng of tissue mRNA or PBMC total RNA was used. TCRdb re-called the multiplex PCR reads with MiXCR, one entry per CDR3 protein. The table includes approximately 190,000 distinct CDR3 sequences, 25% to 35% detected once. After removal of 6 bases from V and 0 bases from J, the junction contained 5 bases not matched to a gene. The CDR3 totals 16 residues. Germline CDR1 and CDR2: MDHEN and SYDVKM. The sample holds many counts of this clonotype. Its antigen is unknown. Overall study results and limits: Tissue-blood divergence was below expectation in non-neoplastic patients, above in gliomas. Only very few CDR3 sequences appeared in both tissue and blood.

The gene calls are TRBV28 and TRBJ1-5; 10 bases map to TRBD1. Source material: glioma tissue, nonneoplastic brain tissue, or PBMCs (not recorded which). The TCR sequence derives from a human donor with low-grade glioma or glioblastoma, undergoing nonglioma brain surgery, or in good health (not recorded which). CDR3 bases: TGTGCCAGCAGCCGGGACAGGGGCGGTAGCAATCAGCCCCAGCATTTT. Amino acids: CASSRDRGGSNQPQHF.